The sample holds a few counts of the clone carrying this TCR beta chain. What it recognizes is unknown. One junction end disagrees with the germline gene, perhaps due to a read error. This entry is derived from a study of neurological immune-mediated disorders. Notes on the study in general: The greatest TCR clonal expansion appeared in HTLV-1-associated myelopathy and the smallest, falling below healthy controls, in multiple sclerosis. The multiple sclerosis repertoire cluster was not associated with any clinical or MRI feature, with the authors stating that larger cohorts are needed.

As to time point: longitudinal time-point 2. Where libraries were unsorted, they were derived from 2 million PBMCs stored at -80 degrees C. The authors produced cDNA by 5'RACE using 10-nucleotide random UMIs. TCRdb fed the 5' RACE reads into MiXCR, producing one record per CDR3 protein. The repertoire holds about 80,000 distinct CDR3 sequences, with 5% to 6% as singletons. The germline gives CDR1 MNHNY, CDR2 SVGAGI (reference sequence). This CDR3 is 12 amino acids long. V is TRBV6-6 and J is TRBJ2-4; 7 bases align to TRBD2. The origin of this receptor is a woman in her sixties or seventies with multiple sclerosis. The specimen sequenced was PBMCs. In nucleotides, the CDR3 is TGTGCCAGCAGTTACACCCGGGACTACCGAGGTTTC. It yields the protein CASSYTRDYRGF.